Listed below are T cell receptor beta chains from one sample, sequenced in a study of CD8 T cells in ankylosing spondylitis. One entry per CDR3 protein, called by TCRdb with MiXCR from the 5' RACE reads. Here the sample spans 750,000 to 850,000 distinct CDR3 sequences, roughly 12% being singletons. The sequenced sample consisted of blood, either unsorted or a sorted T cell fraction (not recorded which). These receptors were collected from a male donor with ankylosing spondylitis. CDR3s include the opening cysteine and the closing phenylalanine or tryptophan. A D gene is named only where the DNA matches it firmly.

v_call	j_call	d_call	cdr3_aa
TRBV18	TRBJ1-1	NA	CATLGQGNTEAFF
TRBV28	TRBJ1-1	NA	CASTPAPDTQNTEAFF
TRBV18	TRBJ1-6	NA	CASSPMTGDNSPLHF
TRBV18	TRBJ2-3	NA	CASSPPWIERGPDTQYF
TRBV11-3	TRBJ2-5	NA	CASSLRSGQETQYF
TRBV5-1	TRBJ1-1	TRBD1	CASSTGQGATEAFF
TRBV4-3	TRBJ2-7	TRBD2	CASSQHRLAGFEQYF
TRBV5-1	TRBJ2-1	TRBD2	CASSTGTSSNEQFF
TRBV6-5	TRBJ2-5	NA	CASSYGGTDLQETQYF
TRBV7-8	TRBJ1-2	NA	CASSLVRDKYGYTF
TRBV4-3	TRBJ2-7	TRBD1	CASSRTGQGDYEQYF
TRBV20-1	TRBJ2-7	NA	CSASGTLRYEQYF
TRBV20-1	TRBJ1-5	TRBD1	CSASLPGGYSNQPQHF
TRBV20-1	TRBJ2-1	TRBD2	CSASGSGGDNEQFF
TRBV10-3	TRBJ2-1	TRBD2	CAISPSGRGPESYNEQFF
TRBV6-5	TRBJ1-4	NA	CASSYSRTGDEKLFF
TRBV4-3	TRBJ2-1	TRBD2	CASSTLAGADNEQFF
TRBV12-3/TRBV12-4	TRBJ1-1	NA	CASTEQGNTEAFF
TRBV29-1	TRBJ2-3	NA	CSVPQGYGTDTQYF
TRBV9	TRBJ1-6	NA	CASSPRLDNSPLHF
TRBV6-1	TRBJ2-7	TRBD1	CASSTGDRGYEQYF
TRBV24-1	TRBJ1-2	NA	CATSDFGDGYTF
TRBV5-1	TRBJ2-7	TRBD2	CASRPGTSSYEQYF
TRBV7-2	TRBJ2-7	TRBD2	CASSLAPWTSYEQYF
TRBV11-2	TRBJ1-6	NA	CASSPSPRSPLHF